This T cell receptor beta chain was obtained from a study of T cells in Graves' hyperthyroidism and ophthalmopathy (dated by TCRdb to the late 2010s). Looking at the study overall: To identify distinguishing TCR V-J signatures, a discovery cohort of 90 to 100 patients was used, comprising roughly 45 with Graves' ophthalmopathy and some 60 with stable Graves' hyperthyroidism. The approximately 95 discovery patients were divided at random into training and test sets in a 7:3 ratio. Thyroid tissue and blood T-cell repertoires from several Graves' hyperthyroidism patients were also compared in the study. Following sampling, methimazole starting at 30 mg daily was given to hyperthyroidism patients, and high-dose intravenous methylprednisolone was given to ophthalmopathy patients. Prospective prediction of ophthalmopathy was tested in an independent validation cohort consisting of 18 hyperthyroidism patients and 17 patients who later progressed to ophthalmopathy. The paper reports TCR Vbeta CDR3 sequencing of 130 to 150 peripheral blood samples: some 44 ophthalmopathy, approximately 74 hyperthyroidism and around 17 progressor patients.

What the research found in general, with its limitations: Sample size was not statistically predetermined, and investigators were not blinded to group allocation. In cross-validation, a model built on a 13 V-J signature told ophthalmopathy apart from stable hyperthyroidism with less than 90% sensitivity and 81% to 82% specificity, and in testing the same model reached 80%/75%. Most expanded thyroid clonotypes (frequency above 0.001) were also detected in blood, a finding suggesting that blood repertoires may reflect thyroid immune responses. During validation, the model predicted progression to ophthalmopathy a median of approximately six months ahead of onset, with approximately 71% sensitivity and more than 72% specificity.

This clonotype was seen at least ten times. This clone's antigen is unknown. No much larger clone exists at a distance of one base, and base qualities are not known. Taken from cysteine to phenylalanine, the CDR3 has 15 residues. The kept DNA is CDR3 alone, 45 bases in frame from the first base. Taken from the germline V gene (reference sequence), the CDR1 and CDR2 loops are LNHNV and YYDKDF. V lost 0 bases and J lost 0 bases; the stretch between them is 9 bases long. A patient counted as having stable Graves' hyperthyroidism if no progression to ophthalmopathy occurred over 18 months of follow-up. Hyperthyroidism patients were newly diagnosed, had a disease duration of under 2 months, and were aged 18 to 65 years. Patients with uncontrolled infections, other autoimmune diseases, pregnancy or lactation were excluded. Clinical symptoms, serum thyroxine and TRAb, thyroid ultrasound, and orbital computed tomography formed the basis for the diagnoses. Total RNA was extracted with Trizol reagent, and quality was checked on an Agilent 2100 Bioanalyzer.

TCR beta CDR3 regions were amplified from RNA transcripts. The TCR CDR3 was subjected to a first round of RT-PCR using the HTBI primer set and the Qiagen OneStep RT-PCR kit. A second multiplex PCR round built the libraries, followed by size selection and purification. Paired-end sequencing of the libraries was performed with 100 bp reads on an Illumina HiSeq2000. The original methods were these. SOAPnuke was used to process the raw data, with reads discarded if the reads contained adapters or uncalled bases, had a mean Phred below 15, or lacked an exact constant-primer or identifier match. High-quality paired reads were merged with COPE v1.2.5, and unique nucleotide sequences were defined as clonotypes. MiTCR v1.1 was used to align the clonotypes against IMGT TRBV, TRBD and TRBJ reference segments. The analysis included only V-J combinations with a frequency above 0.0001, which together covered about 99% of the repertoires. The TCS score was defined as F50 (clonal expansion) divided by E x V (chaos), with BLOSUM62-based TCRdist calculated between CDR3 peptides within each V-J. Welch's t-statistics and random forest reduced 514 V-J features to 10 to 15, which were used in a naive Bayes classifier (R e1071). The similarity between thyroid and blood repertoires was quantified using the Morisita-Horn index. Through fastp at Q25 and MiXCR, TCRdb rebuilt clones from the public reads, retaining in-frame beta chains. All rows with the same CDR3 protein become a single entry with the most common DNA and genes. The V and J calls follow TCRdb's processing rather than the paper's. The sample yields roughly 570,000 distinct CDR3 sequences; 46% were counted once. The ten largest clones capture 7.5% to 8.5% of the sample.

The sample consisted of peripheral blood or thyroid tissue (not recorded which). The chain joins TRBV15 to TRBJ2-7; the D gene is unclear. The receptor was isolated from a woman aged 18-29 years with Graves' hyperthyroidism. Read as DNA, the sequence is TGTGCCACCAGCAGAGATGCGGAGAGCTCCTACGAGCAGTACTTC. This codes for CATSRDAESSYEQYF.